This T cell receptor beta chain was profiled in a study of T cell repertoires in cytomegalovirus infection. Study information: Public TCR beta signature analysis indicated the presence of both CMV infection and matching HLA type. Study results and caveats: The response measured ex vivo was dominated by TCR beta clonotypes (HLA-C-restricted and CMV-specific).

This CDR3 has 15 residues. The V gene end was trimmed by 5 bases and the J gene end by 0 bases; junction bases not matched to a gene: 4. The germline V gene encodes CDR1 MNHNS and CDR2 SASEGT. There are a few counts of this clonotype. The antigen is unknown. TCRdb re-called the reads with MiXCR, one entry per CDR3 protein. The sample consists of about 890,000 distinct CDR3 sequences, around 32% of them appearing once. The TCR comes from a human donor in good health (CMV status not recorded). Some clones in this sample may be carry-over from other donors' samples. This sequence joins TRBV6-1 and TRBJ2-7; 10 nucleotides align to TRBD2. The material sequenced was cultured CD8+ T cells from PBMCs, taken from culture after CMV antigen stimulation. CDR3 sequence reads: CASSPLAGLSYEQYF. CDR3 coding DNA: TGTGCCAGCAGTCCACTAGCGGGACTCTCCTACGAGCAGTACTTC.